This TCR beta chain was recorded in a study of long-term antiretroviral therapy in people with HIV. The overall study: Collection of the earliest samples took place about a decade ahead of the 2015 immediate-ART recommendation.

Study results and limitations: Relative to control repertoires, HIV repertoires exhibited narrower CDR3 length ranges. The ART regimens used between about 2003 and 2018 may be less effective than current ones.

On this clone itself: Its antigen is as yet unknown.

Germline V lookup: CDR1 SGDLS, CDR2 YYNGEE. V gave up 0 bases and J gave up 8 bases; unmatched junction bases: 23. This CDR3 region has 20 residues. At the survey level, the v3.0 immunoSEQ assay was run. The assay was immunoSEQ multiplex PCR, and TCRdb's table has in-frame clones only and misses some. The sample includes about 50,000 clones, about 86% of them seen just once. Amounts of roughly 0.9-10 million cryopreserved PBMC were held in the samples before DNA extraction. The rearrangement links TRBV9 to TRBJ2-1, with TRBD2 matching over 7 bases. The sample consisted of unsorted PBMCs, taken 0.8 years after starting antiretroviral therapy. The receptor's source is a woman aged 18-35 years with HIV. The CDR3 bases are TGTGCCAGCAGCGTAGATTCGGGGAGCGGGACCACGGGGGGATTCGATGAGCAGTTCTTC. Protein: CASSVDSGSGTTGGFDEQFF.